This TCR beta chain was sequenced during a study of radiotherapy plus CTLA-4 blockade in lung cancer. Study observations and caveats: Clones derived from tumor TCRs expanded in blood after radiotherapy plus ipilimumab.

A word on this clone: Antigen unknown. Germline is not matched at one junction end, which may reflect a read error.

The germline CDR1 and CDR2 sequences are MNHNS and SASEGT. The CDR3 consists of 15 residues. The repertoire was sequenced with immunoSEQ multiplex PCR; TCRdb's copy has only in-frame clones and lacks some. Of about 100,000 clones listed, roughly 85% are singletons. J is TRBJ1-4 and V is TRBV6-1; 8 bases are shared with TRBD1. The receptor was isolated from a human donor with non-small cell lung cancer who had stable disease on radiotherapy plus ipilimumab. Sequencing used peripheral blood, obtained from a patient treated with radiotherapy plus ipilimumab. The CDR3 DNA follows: TGTGCCGGCAGGGGACAGGACCGCACTAATGAAAAACTGTTTTTT. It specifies CAGRGQDRTNEKLFF.